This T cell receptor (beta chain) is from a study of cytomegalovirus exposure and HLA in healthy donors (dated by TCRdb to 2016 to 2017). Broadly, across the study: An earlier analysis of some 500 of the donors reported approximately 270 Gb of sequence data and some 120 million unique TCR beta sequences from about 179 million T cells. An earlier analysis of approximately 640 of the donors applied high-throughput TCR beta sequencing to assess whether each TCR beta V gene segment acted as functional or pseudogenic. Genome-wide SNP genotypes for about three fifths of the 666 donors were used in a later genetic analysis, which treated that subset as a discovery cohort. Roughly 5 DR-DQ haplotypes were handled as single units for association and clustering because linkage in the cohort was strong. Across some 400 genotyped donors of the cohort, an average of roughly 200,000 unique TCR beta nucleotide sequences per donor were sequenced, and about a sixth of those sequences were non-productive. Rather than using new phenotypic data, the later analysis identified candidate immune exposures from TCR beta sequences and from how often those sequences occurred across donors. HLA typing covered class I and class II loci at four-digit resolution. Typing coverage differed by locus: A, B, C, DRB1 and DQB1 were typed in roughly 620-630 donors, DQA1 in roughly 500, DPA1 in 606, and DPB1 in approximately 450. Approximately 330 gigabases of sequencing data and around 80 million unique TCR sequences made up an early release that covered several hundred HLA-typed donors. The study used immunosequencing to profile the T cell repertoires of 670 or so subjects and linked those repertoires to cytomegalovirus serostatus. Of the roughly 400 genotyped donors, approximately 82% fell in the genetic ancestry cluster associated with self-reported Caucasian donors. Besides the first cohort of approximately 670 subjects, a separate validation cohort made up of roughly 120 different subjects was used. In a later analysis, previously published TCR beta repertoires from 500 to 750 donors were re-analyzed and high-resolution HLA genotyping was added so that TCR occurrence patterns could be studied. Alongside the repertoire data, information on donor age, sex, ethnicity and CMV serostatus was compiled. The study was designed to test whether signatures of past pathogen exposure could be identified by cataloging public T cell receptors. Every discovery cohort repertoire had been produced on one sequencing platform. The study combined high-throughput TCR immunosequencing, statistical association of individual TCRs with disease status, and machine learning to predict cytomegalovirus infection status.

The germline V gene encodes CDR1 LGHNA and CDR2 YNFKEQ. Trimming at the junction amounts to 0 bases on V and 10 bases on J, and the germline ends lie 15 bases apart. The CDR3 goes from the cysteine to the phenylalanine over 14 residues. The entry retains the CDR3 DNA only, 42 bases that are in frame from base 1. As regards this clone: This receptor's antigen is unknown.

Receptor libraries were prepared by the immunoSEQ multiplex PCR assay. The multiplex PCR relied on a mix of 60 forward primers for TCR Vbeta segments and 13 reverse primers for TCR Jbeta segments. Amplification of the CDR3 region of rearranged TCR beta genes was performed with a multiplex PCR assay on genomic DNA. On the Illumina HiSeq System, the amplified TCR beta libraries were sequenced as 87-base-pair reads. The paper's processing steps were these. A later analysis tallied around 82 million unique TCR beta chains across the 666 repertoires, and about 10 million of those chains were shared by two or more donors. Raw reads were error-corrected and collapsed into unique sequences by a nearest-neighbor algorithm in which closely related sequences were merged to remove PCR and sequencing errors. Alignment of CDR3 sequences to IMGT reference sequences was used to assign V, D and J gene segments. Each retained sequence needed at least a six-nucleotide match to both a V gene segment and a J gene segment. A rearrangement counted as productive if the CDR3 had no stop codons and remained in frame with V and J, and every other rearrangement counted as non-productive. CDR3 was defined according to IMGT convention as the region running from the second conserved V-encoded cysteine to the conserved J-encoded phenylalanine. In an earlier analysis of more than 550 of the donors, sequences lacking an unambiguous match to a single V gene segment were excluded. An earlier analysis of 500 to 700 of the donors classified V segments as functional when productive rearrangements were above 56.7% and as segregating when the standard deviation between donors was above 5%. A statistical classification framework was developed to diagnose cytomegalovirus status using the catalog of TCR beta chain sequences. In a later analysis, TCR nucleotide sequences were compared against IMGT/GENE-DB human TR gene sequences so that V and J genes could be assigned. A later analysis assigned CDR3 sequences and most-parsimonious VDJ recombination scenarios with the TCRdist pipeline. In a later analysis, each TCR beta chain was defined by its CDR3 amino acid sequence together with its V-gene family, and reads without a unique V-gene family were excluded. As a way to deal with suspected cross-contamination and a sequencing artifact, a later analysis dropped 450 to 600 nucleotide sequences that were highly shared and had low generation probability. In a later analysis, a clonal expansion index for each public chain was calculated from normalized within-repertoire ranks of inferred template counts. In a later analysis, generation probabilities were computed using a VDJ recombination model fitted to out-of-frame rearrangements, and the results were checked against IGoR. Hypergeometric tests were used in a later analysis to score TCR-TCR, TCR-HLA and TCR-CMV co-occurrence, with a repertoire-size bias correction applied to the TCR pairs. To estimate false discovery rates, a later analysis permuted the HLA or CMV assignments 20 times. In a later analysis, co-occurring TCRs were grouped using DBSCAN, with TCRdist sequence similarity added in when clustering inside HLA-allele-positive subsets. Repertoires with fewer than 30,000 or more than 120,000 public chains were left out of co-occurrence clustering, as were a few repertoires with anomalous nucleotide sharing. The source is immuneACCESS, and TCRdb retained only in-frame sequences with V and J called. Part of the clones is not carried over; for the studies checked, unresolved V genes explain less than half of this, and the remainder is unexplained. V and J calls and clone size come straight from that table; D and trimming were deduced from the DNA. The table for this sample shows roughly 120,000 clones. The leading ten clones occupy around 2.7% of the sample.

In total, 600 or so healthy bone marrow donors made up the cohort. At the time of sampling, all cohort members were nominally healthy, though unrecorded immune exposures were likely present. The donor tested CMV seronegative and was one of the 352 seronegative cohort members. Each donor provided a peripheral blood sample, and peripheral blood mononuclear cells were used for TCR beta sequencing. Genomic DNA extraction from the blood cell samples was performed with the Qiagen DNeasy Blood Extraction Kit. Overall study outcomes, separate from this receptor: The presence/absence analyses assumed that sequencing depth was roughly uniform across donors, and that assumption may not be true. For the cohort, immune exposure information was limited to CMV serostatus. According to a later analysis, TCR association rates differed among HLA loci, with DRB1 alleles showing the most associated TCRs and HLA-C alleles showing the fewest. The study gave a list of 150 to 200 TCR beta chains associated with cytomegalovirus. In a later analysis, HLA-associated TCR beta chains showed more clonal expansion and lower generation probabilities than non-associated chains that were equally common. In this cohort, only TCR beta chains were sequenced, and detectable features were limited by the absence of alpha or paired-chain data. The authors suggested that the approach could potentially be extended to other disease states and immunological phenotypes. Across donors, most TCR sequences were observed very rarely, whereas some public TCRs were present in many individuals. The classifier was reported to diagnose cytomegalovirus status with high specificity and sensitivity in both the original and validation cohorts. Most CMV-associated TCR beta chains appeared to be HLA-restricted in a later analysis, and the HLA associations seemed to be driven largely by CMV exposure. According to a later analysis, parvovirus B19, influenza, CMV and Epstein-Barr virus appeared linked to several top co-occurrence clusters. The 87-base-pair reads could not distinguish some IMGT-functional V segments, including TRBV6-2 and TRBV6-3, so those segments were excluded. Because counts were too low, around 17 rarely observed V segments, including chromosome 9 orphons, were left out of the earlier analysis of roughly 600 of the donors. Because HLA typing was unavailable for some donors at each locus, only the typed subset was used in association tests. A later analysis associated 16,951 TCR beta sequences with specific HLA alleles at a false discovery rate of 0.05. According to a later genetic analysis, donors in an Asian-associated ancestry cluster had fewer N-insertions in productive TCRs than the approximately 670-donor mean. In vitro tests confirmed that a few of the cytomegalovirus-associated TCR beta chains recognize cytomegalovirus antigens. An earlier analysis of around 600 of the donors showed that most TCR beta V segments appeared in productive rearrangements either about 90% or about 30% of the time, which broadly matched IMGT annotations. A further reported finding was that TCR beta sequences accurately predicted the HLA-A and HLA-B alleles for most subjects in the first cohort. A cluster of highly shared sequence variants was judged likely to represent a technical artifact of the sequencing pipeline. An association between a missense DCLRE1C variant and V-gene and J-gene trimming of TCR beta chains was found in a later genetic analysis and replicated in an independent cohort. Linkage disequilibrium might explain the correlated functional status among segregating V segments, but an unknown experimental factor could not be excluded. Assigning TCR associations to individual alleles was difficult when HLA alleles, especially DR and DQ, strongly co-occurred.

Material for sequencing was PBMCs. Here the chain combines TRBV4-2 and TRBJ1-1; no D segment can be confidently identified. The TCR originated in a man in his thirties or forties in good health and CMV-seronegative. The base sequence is TGTGCCAGCAGCCAAGATTTATTCACGAGTTTAGCTTTCTTT. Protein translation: CASSQDLFTSLAFF.